A selection of T cell receptor beta chains follows, all from one sample in a study of PD-1 blockade in classical Hodgkin lymphoma. Clones were read by immunoSEQ multiplex PCR, and TCRdb kept only the in-frame ones, dropping some. Of roughly 50,000 clones detected, approximately 86% appear once; the ten largest clones hold 6.5% to 8%. The sample in question was peripheral blood mononuclear cells (PBMCs), obtained before the fourth cycle of nivolumab. Receptor source: a human donor with classical Hodgkin lymphoma. The conserved cysteine and the conserved F or W are not part of the CDR3 here. Each record gives: V gene, CDR3 protein.

>TRBV27
ASSPRLSGRSYNEQF
>TRBV5-1
ASSLLGAASYNEQF
>TRBV2
ASKGNAGEVGEQF
>TRBV7-9
ASSHRTGINEQY
>TRBV27
ASSSRGFNSPLH
>TRBV7-8
ASSLAKGGGQY
>TRBV18
ASSPVRSSGNTIY
>TRBV5-1
ASSLGGGMEETQY
>TRBV27
ASSSPPSYEQY
>TRBV5-1
ASSQNTERVTEAF
>TRBV28
ASSQLRVSYEQY
>TRBV10-3
AISLAESSTDTQY
>TRBV6-5
ASSLTRTGEDNEQF
>TRBV27
AYRGGALYTGELF
>TRBV18
ASSLAGGQPQH
>TRBV5-4
ASSAGDRVYEQY
>TRBV7-3
ASSLGQGNHEQY
>TRBV2
ASRDSNTNQPQH
>TRBV7-6
ASSNSRNEQF